These 32 T cell receptor beta chains came from one sample sequenced in a study of blood T cell repertoires in COVID-19. Profiled with immunoSEQ multiplex PCR; TCRdb holds only in-frame clones, not every one. The sample contains around 130,000 clones, around 85% of which appear only once. The sample taken for sequencing was peripheral blood. All receptors come from a man in his sixties with acute or convalescent COVID-19.

The V gene is TRBV11-2, the J gene TRBJ1-2, with 9 bases aligning to TRBD1. This CDR3 has 16 residues. Trimming took 5 bases from V and 4 from J; bases not matched to a gene: 11. The V gene's germline CDR1 is SGHAT and CDR2 FQNNGV. The CDR3 sequence: CASSVVGQGWGYGYTF. The CDR3 nucleotides are TGTGCCAGCAGCGTCGTTGGACAGGGGTGGGGCTATGGCTACACCTTC.

The chain has TRBV6-5 and TRBJ1-3, with D possibly being TRBD1 (5 bases). The CDR3 is 15 amino acids. Trimming took 5 bases from V and 0 from J, leaving 11 bases between them. Germline lookup yields CDR1 MNHEY and CDR2 SVGAGI. This chain's CDR3 is CASSKKGVSGNTIYF. CDR3 bases: TGTGCCAGCAGTAAGAAAGGGGTCTCTGGAAACACCATATATTTT.

The CDR3: CSVTRTSVSNEQFF. The DNA of the CDR3 is TGCAGCGTGACGAGGACTAGTGTAAGCAATGAGCAGTTCTTC. The chain carries TRBV29-1 and TRBJ2-1; 7 bases align to TRBD2. J was trimmed by 6 bases and V by 6 bases; bases with no gene match: 11. The germline V gene encodes CDR1 SQVTM and CDR2 ANQGSEA. This CDR3 comprises 14 residues.

The chain has TRBV30 and TRBJ1-5; D gene unclear. Trimming took 0 bases from V and 6 from J, leaving 9 bases between them. Germline CDR1 and CDR2: GTSNPN and SVGIG (reference sequence). This CDR3 contains 13 residues. CDR3 loop: CAWSVLGCQPQHF. CDR3 coding DNA: TGTGCCTGGAGTGTACTAGGGTGTCAGCCCCAGCATTTT.

The genes are TRBV3-1 (or the pseudogene TRBV3-2) and TRBJ2-1; TRBD2 might be the D (5 bases). V was clipped by 0 bases and J by 0 bases, with 9 bases between them. The CDR3 has 16 residues. CDR1 and CDR2 (germline): LGHDT, YNNKEL (reference sequence). The CDR3: CASSQDVTSSYNEQFF. DNA of the CDR3: TGTGCCAGCAGCCAAGATGTAACTAGCTCCTACAATGAGCAGTTCTTC.

The chain carries TRBV19 and TRBJ1-1; D is perhaps TRBD1 (6 bases). Trimming left V 6 bases short and J 4 bases short, with 18 bases between. CDR1 LNHDA and CDR2 SQIVND come from the germline V gene (reference sequence). The CDR3 runs 15 residues. CDR3 in amino acids: CASSPGGGSFTEAFF. The DNA for the CDR3 is TGTGCCAGTAGCCCGGGAGGGGGGTCGTTCACTGAAGCTTTCTTT.

V usage is TRBV15 and J usage is TRBJ1-2, with 11 bases lining up with TRBD1. After removal of 2 bases from V and 8 bases from J, the junction contained 7 bases not matched to a gene. Germline-derived CDR1 and CDR2 are LNHNV and YYDKDF (reference sequence). The CDR3 has 15 amino acids. The CDR3 spells CATSRNMDRGHGYTF. Written as DNA, the CDR3 is TGTGCCACCAGCAGAAATATGGACAGGGGGCACGGCTACACCTTC.

The gene calls are TRBV5-1 and TRBJ2-2; D remains ambiguous. The CDR3 has 15 residues. V was cut by 3 bases and J by 1 base, with 10 bases left in between. Germline CDR1 reads SGHRS; CDR2 reads YFSETQ. CDR3 DNA: TGCGCCAGCAGCTCCAACGTAGAGAACACCGGGGAGCTGTTTTTT. It encodes CASSSNVENTGELFF.

The J gene is TRBJ1-6, the V gene TRBV6-5, with a tentative D call TRBD1 (6 bases). CDR3 length equals 13 residues. V shed 6 bases and J shed 7 bases, with 10 bases lying between them. Germline CDR1 reads MNHEY; CDR2 reads SVGAGI. The CDR3 sequence: CASRYTGNSPLHF. The CDR3 nucleotides are TGTGCCAGCAGATATACAGGGAATTCACCCCTCCACTTT.

The rearrangement links TRBV4-2 to TRBJ1-1; the D is unclear. The CDR3 spans 13 residues. The V end lost 4 bases, the J end lost 1 base, and 7 bases lay between the germline ends. Germline CDR1 reads LGHNA; CDR2 reads YNFKEQ. Written as DNA, the CDR3 is TGTGCCAGCAGCCCTTCCCCGAACACTGAAGCTTTCTTT. Amino acid sequence: CASSPSPNTEAFF.

This clone is a singleton in its sample. This chain links TRBV29-1 with TRBJ2-7; 7 bases map to TRBD1. V shed 7 bases and J 0 bases; nucleotides not matched to a gene: 6. CDR1 and CDR2 from the germline V gene are SQVTM and ANQGSEA. This CDR3 spans 13 amino acids. This chain's CDR3 is CSAAQGSSYEQYF. CDR3 nucleotides: TGCAGCGCCGCACAGGGGTCCTCCTACGAGCAGTACTTC.

The chain uses TRBV5-1 and TRBJ1-2, with D possibly matching TRBD1 (6 bases). Trimming left V 0 bases short and J 2 bases short, with 8 bases between. Per the germline V gene, CDR1 is SGHRS and CDR2 is YFSETQ. CDR3 size: 14 residues. The CDR3 nucleotides are TGCGCCAGCAGCTTGGAACAGGGCAACTATGGCTACACCTTC. Amino acids: CASSLEQGNYGYTF.

This sequence joins TRBV18 and TRBJ2-3; 7 nucleotides agree with TRBD1. The germline CDR1 and CDR2 sequences are KGHSH and LQKENI. The CDR3 runs to 16 residues. V lost 1 base to trimming and J lost 3 bases; unmatched junction nucleotides: 7. This chain's CDR3 is CASSPQEGAITDTQYF. The CDR3 nucleotides read TGTGCCAGCTCACCACAAGAGGGGGCAATAACAGATACGCAGTATTTT.

This clone was found once. The V call is TRBV4-3, the J call TRBJ1-1; 9 bases agree with TRBD1. The CDR3 has 15 amino acids. CDR1 LGHNA and CDR2 YSLEER come from the germline V gene. J lost 8 bases, V lost 0 bases, and 7 bases had no gene match. CDR3 in amino acids: CASSQDFGQGREAFF. In nucleotides, the CDR3 is TGCGCCAGCAGCCAAGATTTCGGACAGGGGAGGGAAGCTTTCTTT.

This chain connects TRBV2 to TRBJ2-7; 7 bases fit TRBD1. Looked up from germline, CDR1 is SNHLY and CDR2 is FYNNEI. The V gene end was trimmed by 6 bases and the J gene end by 5 bases; junction bases not matched to a gene: 4. The CDR3 spans 12 residues. DNA of the CDR3: TGTGCCAGCAGGCTGGACAGGCACGAGCAGTACTTC. The encoded protein is CASRLDRHEQYF.

This chain connects TRBV27 to TRBJ1-2; 8 bases match TRBD1. CDR1 MNHEY and CDR2 SMNVEV come from the germline V gene (reference sequence). Trimming removed 4 bases from V and 7 bases from J; junction bases left unmatched: 11. There are 15 residues in the CDR3. The CDR3 nucleotides are TGTGCCAGCAGTTCTCCTCGACAGGGGCACACTGGCTACACCTTC. Its protein product is CASSSPRQGHTGYTF.

This rearrangement joins TRBV6-5 to TRBJ1-2, with TRBD1 as a possible D gene (6 bases). Trimming shortened V by 0 bases and J by 2 bases, and 10 bases separated the two germline ends. This CDR3 is 15 amino acids long. Germline CDR1 reads MNHEY; CDR2 reads SVGAGI. CDR3 amino acids: CASSYSNQGNYGYTF. The CDR3 DNA follows: TGTGCCAGCAGTTACTCGAATCAGGGGAACTATGGCTACACCTTC.

The chain uses TRBV28 and TRBJ2-3; TRBD2 matches at 13 bases. V gave up 6 bases and J gave up 2 bases; unmatched junction bases: 8. This CDR3 comprises 17 residues. The germline gives CDR1 MDHEN, CDR2 SYDVKM. CDR3 sequence reads: CASRPPGLAGYTDTQYF. DNA of the CDR3: TGTGCCAGCAGACCCCCGGGACTAGCGGGATACACAGATACGCAGTATTTT.

The rearrangement links TRBV5-4 to TRBJ2-7, with D tentatively TRBD1 (5 bases). CDR3 length: 14 residues. From germline, CDR1 is SGHNT and CDR2 YYREEE (reference sequence). The ends were cut back, 2 bases at V and 3 bases at J, with 12 bases in the middle. The CDR3 protein is CASSFGAGNYEQYF. For the CDR3, the DNA is TGTGCCAGCAGCTTTGGGGCAGGGAACTACGAGCAGTACTTC.

The chain uses TRBV19 and TRBJ2-1, with 8 bases identical to TRBD2. V was pared by 9 bases and J by 1 base, with 8 bases of the junction left unmatched. The CDR3 has 15 residues. The germline V gene has CDR1 LNHDA and CDR2 SQIVND (reference sequence). Written as DNA, the CDR3 is TGTGCCAGCCTCCAGACTAGCGCTTCCTACAATGAGCAGTTCTTC. Translating gives CASLQTSASYNEQFF.

This clone was found a few times. The chain uses TRBV7-3 and TRBJ2-1, with 8 bases fitting TRBD2. This CDR3 contains 16 residues. The V segment lost 1 base and the J segment 8 bases; nucleotides outside the gene matches: 10. Germline values: CDR1 SGHTA, CDR2 FQGTGA. As DNA, the CDR3 is TGTGCCAGCAGCTTAAAAGAGTCTAGCGGGTGGGATGAGCAGTTCTTC. It encodes CASSLKESSGWDEQFF.

V is TRBV7-3 and J is TRBJ2-3; weak D call: TRBD1 (6 bases). The V gene lost 5 bases and the J gene lost 1 base, with 13 bases spanning the gap. The CDR3 contains 15 residues. Germline loops: CDR1 SGHTA, CDR2 FQGTGA. CDR3 region: CASSPGTRGTDTQYF. CDR3 nucleotide sequence: TGTGCCAGCAGCCCCGGGACAAGGGGCACAGATACGCAGTATTTT.

The chain recombines TRBV20-1 with TRBJ1-1; D perhaps matches TRBD1 (5 bases). V was shortened by 3 bases and J by 5 bases, with 13 bases between the two germline ends. Germline V CDR1 and CDR2: DFQATT, SNEGSKA (reference sequence). CDR3 length equals 13 residues. In DNA form, the CDR3 reads TGCAGTGCTAGTGGCAGGGAAGGAACTGAAGCTTTCTTT. Translation gives CSASGREGTEAFF.

The chain uses TRBV30 and TRBJ1-4; the D gene is possibly TRBD1 (6 bases). The CDR3 contains 13 residues. The germline gives CDR1 GTSNPN, CDR2 SVGIG (reference sequence). Deletions cut 5 bases from V and 10 bases from J, with 17 bases between. The CDR3 nucleotides read TGTGCCTGGCTTAGACCAGGGGAAGGAAAACTGTTTTTT. Residues: CAWLRPGEGKLFF.

This clone has just one count. The chain carries TRBV5-3 and TRBJ2-7, with TRBD1 as a possible D gene (5 bases). TRBV5-3 is given ORF status, its function remaining uncertain. This CDR3 is 13 amino acids long. Trimming shortened V by 2 bases and J by 6 bases, and 12 bases separated the two germline ends. The chain's CDR3 is CARSLAQDCEQYF. The DNA for the CDR3 is TGTGCCAGAAGCTTAGCACAGGATTGCGAGCAGTACTTC.

V usage is TRBV7-2 and J usage is TRBJ1-1; D call uncertain. The germline V gene has CDR1 SGHTA and CDR2 FQGNSA. The CDR3 extends over 14 amino acids. V lost 4 bases, J lost 5 bases, and 14 bases lay in between. The DNA of the CDR3 is TGTGCCAGCAGCTCTTCGGGTCGAGGGACTGAAGCTTTCTTT. It encodes CASSSSGRGTEAFF.

V is TRBV7-6 and J is TRBJ2-7; 16 nucleotides align to TRBD2. With 0 bases clipped from V and 7 bases from J, the junction kept 3 bases outside the gene matches. Germline V gene lookup returns CDR1 SGHVS and CDR2 FNYEAQ. The CDR3 totals 16 residues. The CDR3 sequence is CASSLAGTSGRGEQYF. CDR3 in DNA: TGTGCCAGCAGCTTAGCGGGGACTAGCGGGAGGGGAGAGCAGTACTTC.

The chain is built from TRBV28 and TRBJ1-2; TRBD1 aligns across 7 bases. V lost 6 bases, J lost 4 bases, and 11 bases stayed unmatched. CDR3 length equals 15 residues. In germline, CDR1 is MDHEN, CDR2 SYDVKM. CDR3 in amino acids: CASSYRDSPSYGYTF. The DNA for the CDR3 is TGTGCCAGCAGCTACAGGGACAGTCCGAGCTATGGCTACACCTTC.

The genes are TRBV19 and TRBJ1-1, with D tentatively TRBD1 (5 bases). The CDR3 has 14 residues. The germline V gene has CDR1 LNHDA and CDR2 SQIVND (reference sequence). V was pared by 1 base and J by 5 bases, with 11 bases between. The CDR3 coding sequence is TGTGCCAGTAGTATAGGTCAGGGAAGGACTGAAGCTTTCTTT. It is translated as CASSIGQGRTEAFF.

The rearrangement uses TRBV6-5 and TRBJ2-1; 8 bases are a match to TRBD2. The trim removed 4 bases at V and 4 bases at J, leaving 9 bases unmatched. There are 16 residues in the CDR3. Germline values: CDR1 MNHEY, CDR2 SVGAGI. The DNA for the CDR3 is TGTGCCAGCAGTTCTCTGAGTCGCGGGAGGTACAATGAGCAGTTCTTC. Translating it yields CASSSLSRGRYNEQFF.

The chain links TRBV4-3 to TRBJ2-4; no reliable D call. CDR3 length: 16 amino acids. V lost 2 bases to trimming and J lost 1 base, with 12 bases between them. Germline V gene sequence: CDR1 LGHNA, CDR2 YSLEER. The DNA of the CDR3 is TGCGCCAGCAGCCAAAGCCCTGACGGGGCCAAAAACATTCAGTACTTC. Amino acids: CASSQSPDGAKNIQYF.

The rearrangement uses TRBV18 and TRBJ2-5; 11 nucleotides align to TRBD1. This CDR3 contains 16 residues. The V segment lost 2 bases and the J segment 5 bases; nucleotides outside the gene matches: 7. Germline assignment: CDR1 KGHSH and CDR2 LQKENI. CDR3 in DNA: TGTGCCAGCTCACCAATAACGGACAGGGGGCGGGAGACCCAGTACTTC. As protein: CASSPITDRGRETQYF.